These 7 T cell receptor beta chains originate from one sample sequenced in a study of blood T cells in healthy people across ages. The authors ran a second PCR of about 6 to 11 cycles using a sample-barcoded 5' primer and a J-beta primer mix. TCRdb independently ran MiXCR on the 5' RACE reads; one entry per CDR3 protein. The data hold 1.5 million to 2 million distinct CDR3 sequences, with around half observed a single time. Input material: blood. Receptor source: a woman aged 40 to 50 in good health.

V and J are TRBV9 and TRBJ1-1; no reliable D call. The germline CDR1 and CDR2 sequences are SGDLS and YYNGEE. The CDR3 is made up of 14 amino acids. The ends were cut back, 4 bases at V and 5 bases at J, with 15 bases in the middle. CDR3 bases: TGTGCCAGCAGCCCAGCGGGAGTTTTTACTGAAGCTTTCTTT. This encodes CASSPAGVFTEAFF.

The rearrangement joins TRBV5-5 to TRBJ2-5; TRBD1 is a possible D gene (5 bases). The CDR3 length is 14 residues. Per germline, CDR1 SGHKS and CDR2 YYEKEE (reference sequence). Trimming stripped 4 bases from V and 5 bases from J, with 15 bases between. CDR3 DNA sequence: TGTGCCAGCAGCAGCTACAGGAAGTCGGAGACCCAGTACTTC. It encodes CASSSYRKSETQYF.

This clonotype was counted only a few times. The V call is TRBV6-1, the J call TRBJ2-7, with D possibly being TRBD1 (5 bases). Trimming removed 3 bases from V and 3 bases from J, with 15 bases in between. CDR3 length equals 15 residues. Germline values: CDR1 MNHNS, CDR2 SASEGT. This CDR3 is CASSERTFSIYEQYF. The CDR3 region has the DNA TGTGCCAGCAGTGAGCGGACATTTTCTATCTACGAGCAGTACTTC.

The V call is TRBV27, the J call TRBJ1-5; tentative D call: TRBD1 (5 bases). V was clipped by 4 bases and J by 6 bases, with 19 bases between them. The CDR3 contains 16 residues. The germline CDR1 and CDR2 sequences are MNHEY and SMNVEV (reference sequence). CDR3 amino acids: CASSSRGQPGGQPQHF. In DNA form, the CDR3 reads TGTGCCAGCAGTTCTAGGGGCCAACCCGGCGGTCAGCCCCAGCATTTT.

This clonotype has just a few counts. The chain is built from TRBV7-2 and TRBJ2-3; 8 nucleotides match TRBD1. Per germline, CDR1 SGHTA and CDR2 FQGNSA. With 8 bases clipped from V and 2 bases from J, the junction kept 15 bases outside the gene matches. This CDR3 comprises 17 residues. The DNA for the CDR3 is TGTGCCAGCGGGGCGAGTACAGGGGGTCGCAACACAGATACGCAGTATTTT. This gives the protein CASGASTGGRNTDTQYF.

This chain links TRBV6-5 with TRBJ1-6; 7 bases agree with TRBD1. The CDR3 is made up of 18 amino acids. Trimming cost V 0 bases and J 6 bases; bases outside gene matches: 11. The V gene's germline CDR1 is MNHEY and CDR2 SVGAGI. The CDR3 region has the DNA TGTGCCAGCAGTTACTCGAGACCGGGGACAGCAATTAATTCACCCCTCCACTTT. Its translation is CASSYSRPGTAINSPLHF.

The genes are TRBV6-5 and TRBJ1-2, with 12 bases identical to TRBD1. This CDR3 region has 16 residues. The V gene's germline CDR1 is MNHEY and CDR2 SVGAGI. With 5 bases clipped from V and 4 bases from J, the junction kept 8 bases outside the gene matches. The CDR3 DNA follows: TGTGCCAGCAGTCCCACGATGGGACAGGGGGCCTATGGCTACACCTTC. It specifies CASSPTMGQGAYGYTF.